This T cell receptor beta chain was found in a study of T-cell reconstitution after alpha-beta-depleted transplantation in children. Study results and caveats: Several hundred expanded graft clones reportedly were the source of alpha-beta T cells about two months after transplant. At one year after transplant, newly produced T cells mostly accounted for T-cell counts and diversity. Surviving recipient T cells and thymic progenitors produced the high day-60 TCRbeta diversity seen in some patients.

The CDR3 is made up of 14 amino acids. With 6 bases clipped from V and 5 bases from J, the junction kept 3 bases outside the gene matches. The library targeted TCRbeta and was prepared with unique molecular identifiers. TCRdb reprocessed the PCR reads via MiXCR and lists one record per CDR3 protein. The sample shows around 960,000 distinct CDR3 sequences, around 30% of them seen only once. Turning to this clonotype: What it binds is unknown. A much larger clone differs from this one at a single base, so this may be a read error.

Sequencing was performed on PBMCs, mostly from graft donor cells, taken 360 days after TCRalphabeta/CD19-depleted stem cell transplant. This TCR was recovered from a boy under two years old who had a stem cell transplant for SCID, so the T cells may come from the graft donor. V is TRBV12-3 or TRBV12-4 and J is TRBJ2-1; the match to TRBD2 covers 11 bases. CDR3 in DNA: TGTGCCAGCAGCCGGACTAGCGGGCACAATGAGCAGTTCTTC. This gives the protein CASSRTSGHNEQFF.